One sample yielded the 27 T cell receptor beta chains listed below, sequenced in a study of identifying expanded T cells in peripheral blood. Repertoires were generated with immunoSEQ multiplex PCR, while TCRdb's copy carries only in-frame clones and drops some. The sample gives roughly 100,000 clones, roughly 90% of which show up once; about a sixth is in the top ten. The sequenced material came from blood. The receptors derive from a person between 18 and 70 years old in good health.

This sequence joins TRBV5-3 and TRBJ2-7; no clear D. TRBV5-3 is reported as an ORF; its role is uncertain. V was pared by 4 bases and J by 3 bases, with 14 bases between. The CDR3 length is 14 residues. The CDR3, as DNA: TGTGCCAGAAGCCTGAAATTGGAAATCTACGAGCAGTACTTC. Translated: CARSLKLEIYEQYF.

CDR3 DNA: TGTGCCAGCAGTAACCGGGGACAGCTCTCCTACACAGATACGCAGTATTTT. This encodes CASSNRGQLSYTDTQYF. This chain uses TRBV27 with TRBJ2-3; 7 nucleotides agree with TRBD1. The J segment lost 2 bases and the V segment lost 5 bases, leaving 13 bases of the junction unmatched. Germline values: CDR1 MNHEY, CDR2 SMNVEV (reference sequence). This CDR3 has 17 amino acids.

The table lists this clone with a count of one. The J gene is TRBJ1-2, the V gene TRBV7-2; 8 bases map to TRBD1. Germline-derived CDR1 and CDR2 are SGHTA and FQGNSA. The V gene end was trimmed by 3 bases and the J gene end by 6 bases; junction bases not matched to a gene: 6. The CDR3 covers 14 residues. CDR3 nucleotides: TGTGCCAGCAGCTTGCAGGGGGCGCGGGATGGCTACACCTTC. This encodes CASSLQGARDGYTF. The full variable domain, its missing parts supplied by reference TRBV7-2 and TRBJ1-2, is GAGVSQSPSNKVTEKGKDVELRCDPISGHTALYWYRQSLGQGLEFLIYFQGNSAPDKSGLPSDRFSAERTGGSVSTLTIQRTQQEDSAVYLCASSLQGARDGYTFGSGTRLTVV.

V gene TRBV4-1 combines with J gene TRBJ2-7; no clear D gene. The germline CDR1 and CDR2 sequences are MGHRA and YSYEKL. The CDR3 consists of 16 residues. V gave up 0 bases and J gave up 0 bases, with 12 bases separating them. The CDR3 DNA reads TGCGCCAGCAGCCAAGAACCCGGCGTGTACTCCTACGAGCAGTACTTC. Protein product: CASSQEPGVYSYEQYF.

The rearrangement joins TRBV10-1 to TRBJ2-5; D is undetermined. Per germline, CDR1 WNHNN and CDR2 SYGVQD (reference sequence). The CDR3 runs 15 residues. The V and J ends lost 4 bases and 3 bases respectively, with 15 bases between them. The CDR3 coding sequence is TGCGCCAGCAGTGTGGGAAGATGGAACGAAGAGACCCAGTACTTC. Translated: CASSVGRWNEETQYF.

The genes are TRBV7-7 and TRBJ2-5; 14 nucleotides line up with TRBD2. V lost 6 bases, J lost 2 bases, and 5 bases stayed unmatched. The V gene's germline CDR1 is SSHAT and CDR2 FNYEAQ (reference sequence). The CDR3 extends over 16 amino acids. The chain's CDR3 is CASSQGLAGEQETQYF. Here the CDR3 DNA reads TGTGCCAGCAGTCAGGGACTAGCGGGGGAGCAAGAGACCCAGTACTTC.

V is TRBV30 and J is TRBJ1-3; perhaps TRBD1 as D (6 bases). The length of the CDR3 is 15 residues. Trimming removed 3 bases at V and 0 bases at J, with 12 bases between. Germline assignment: CDR1 GTSNPN and CDR2 SVGIG (reference sequence). Written as DNA, the CDR3 is TGTGCCTGGAGGGACAGACAAAACTCTGGAAACACCATATATTTT. Translating it yields CAWRDRQNSGNTIYF.

This clone was seen just once. The chain has TRBV28 and TRBJ1-2; the match to TRBD1 covers 7 bases. The CDR3 sequence is 14 residues long. Unmatched junction bases numbered 5, after V lost 3 bases and J lost 4 bases. Germline V CDR1 and CDR2: MDHEN, SYDVKM. CDR3 coding DNA: TGTGCCAGCAGTTTTGGAGGGGGCCTCTATGGCTACACCTTC. Translated, it gives CASSFGGGLYGYTF.

This chain links TRBV4-3 with TRBJ1-1; 8 bases map to TRBD1. CDR1 and CDR2 from the germline V gene are LGHNA and YSLEER. V gave up 5 bases and J gave up 10 bases; unmatched junction bases: 6. The CDR3 runs to 12 residues. The CDR3, as DNA: TGCGCCAGCAGCAGACAGGGGATGTCAGCTTTCTTT. Protein sequence: CASSRQGMSAFF.

The chain combines TRBV18 with TRBJ2-7; D not certain. Trimming shortened V by 4 bases and J by 5 bases, and 12 bases separated the two germline ends. Per germline, CDR1 KGHSH and CDR2 LQKENI. This CDR3 has 13 amino acids. The CDR3 region has the DNA TGTGCCAGCTCACTTCGGCTTAGGAACGAGCAGTACTTC. Translation: CASSLRLRNEQYF.

The chain links TRBV6-6 to TRBJ1-2; D gene ambiguous. Per germline, CDR1 MNHNY and CDR2 SVGAGI (reference sequence). V lost 2 bases and J 8 bases, leaving 15 bases between the germline ends. The CDR3 runs 14 residues. The CDR3 region has the DNA TGTGCCAGCAGTTACGGTGGCGTCCCGGACGGCTACACCTTC. Translation gives CASSYGGVPDGYTF.

The chain uses TRBV29-1 and TRBJ2-7; D gene uncertain. The CDR3 totals 12 residues. CDR1 SQVTM and CDR2 ANQGSEA come from the germline V gene. V was shortened by 1 base and J by 4 bases, with 8 bases between the two germline ends. CDR3 region: CSVEGFTYEQYF. In DNA form, the CDR3 reads TGCAGCGTTGAAGGGTTTACGTACGAGCAGTACTTC.

CDR3 sequence (DNA): TGTGCCAGCAGTGCGGGGGGGCAATCCTACGAGCAGTACTTC. Translating gives CASSAGGQSYEQYF. The V and J genes are TRBV5-6 and TRBJ2-7; 9 bases match TRBD2. With 5 bases clipped from V and 1 base from J, the junction kept 4 bases outside the gene matches. CDR3 length: 14 residues. Germline CDR1 and CDR2: SGHDT and YYEEEE.

This clone was observed once. The V and J genes are TRBV2 and TRBJ2-7; TRBD1 aligns across 12 bases. CDR3 size: 13 residues. In germline, CDR1 is SNHLY, CDR2 FYNNEI. Trimming cost V 8 bases and J 6 bases; bases outside gene matches: 5. CDR3 in DNA: TGTGCCAGCGAACCGGGACAGGGGGCCGAGCAGTACTTC. It specifies CASEPGQGAEQYF.

This sequence joins TRBV7-9 and TRBJ2-2; D gene unclear. CDR1 SEHNR and CDR2 FQNEAQ come from the germline V gene (reference sequence). V gave up 5 bases and J gave up 5 bases, with 9 bases separating them. CDR3 length: 13 amino acids. The CDR3 DNA sequence: TGTGCCAGCAGCGGCCAACTGACCGGGGAGCTGTTTTTT. Its protein is CASSGQLTGELFF.

The chain joins TRBV27 to TRBJ2-1; maybe TRBD2 (5 bases). This CDR3 is built from 13 residues. Looked up from germline, CDR1 is MNHEY and CDR2 is SMNVEV (reference sequence). V was pared by 7 bases and J by 8 bases, with 15 bases between. In nucleotides, the CDR3 is TGTGCCAGCACCTGGGCCGGGAATGATGAGCAGTTCTTC. It yields the protein CASTWAGNDEQFF.

This chain connects TRBV7-2 to TRBJ2-3; no clear D. The CDR3 consists of 14 residues. Germline loops: CDR1 SGHTA, CDR2 FQGNSA. V shed 3 bases and J shed 4 bases, with 11 bases lying between them. Here the CDR3 reads CASSFSTRPDTQYF. CDR3 sequence (DNA): TGTGCCAGCAGCTTTTCAACCCGCCCAGATACGCAGTATTTT.

This chain links TRBV4-2 with TRBJ2-6, with D perhaps matching TRBD1 or TRBD2 (5 bases each). The CDR3 spans 13 residues. Germline CDR1 reads LGHNA; CDR2 reads YNFKEQ. Trimming left V 6 bases short and J 2 bases short, with 5 bases between. CDR3 sequence (DNA): TGTGCCAGCAGGGGGGCTGGGGCCAACGTCCTGACTTTC. This gives the protein CASRGAGANVLTF.

The gene calls are TRBV27 and TRBJ1-1, with 9 bases that match TRBD1. V gave up 6 bases and J gave up 4 bases; unmatched junction bases: 3. The CDR3 sequence is 13 residues long. Germline lookup yields CDR1 MNHEY and CDR2 SMNVEV (reference sequence). The CDR3 nucleotides are TGTGCCAGCAGGTTGACAGGGGGCACTGAAGCTTTCTTT. Encoded protein: CASRLTGGTEAFF.

This sequence joins TRBV9 and TRBJ2-1; 9 bases are a match to TRBD2. V trimming: 6 bases; J trimming: 4 bases; junction bases outside the gene matches: 11. Germline V gene lookup returns CDR1 SGDLS and CDR2 YYNGEE. This CDR3 is built from 16 residues. CDR3 nucleotides: TGTGCCAGCACCCCGAGTGGTAGCGGGGGATACAATGAGCAGTTCTTC. As protein: CASTPSGSGGYNEQFF.

Concerning this clone: One junction end does not reproduce the germline sequence, and a read error may be involved. The gene calls are TRBV6-6 and TRBJ2-3, with D possibly being TRBD1 or TRBD2 (5 bases each). The CDR3 has 14 residues. Germline CDR1 reads MNHNY; CDR2 reads SVGAGI (reference sequence). The CDR3 DNA follows: TGTGCCAGCAGCCGTTCGGGGCCGACGGATACGCAGTACTTT. Its protein is CASSRSGPTDTQYF.

V is TRBV9 and J is TRBJ2-2, with 7 positions matching TRBD2. This CDR3 spans 16 amino acids. The germline V gene encodes CDR1 SGDLS and CDR2 YYNGEE. V trimming: 3 bases; J trimming: 1 base; junction bases outside the gene matches: 6. CDR3: CASSGGRGLNTGELFF. The CDR3 region has the DNA TGTGCCAGCAGCGGAGGGCGGGGGTTGAACACCGGGGAGCTGTTTTTT. Full variable domain (outside the CDR3, taken from reference TRBV9 and TRBJ2-2): DSGVTQTPKHLITATGQRVTLRCSPRSGDLSVYWYQQSLDQGLQFLIQYYNGEERAKGNILERFSAQQFPDLHSELNLSSLELGDSALYFCASSGGRGLNTGELFFGEGSRLTVL.

The rearrangement uses TRBV28 and TRBJ2-7, with D maybe TRBD1 (6 bases). Germline V CDR1 and CDR2: MDHEN, SYDVKM. The CDR3 is 15 residues long. Trimming shortened V by 2 bases and J by 6 bases, and 17 bases separated the two germline ends. DNA of the CDR3: TGTGCCAGCAGTTTAACCCCGGCAGGGGCCCTCGAGCAGTACTTC. Its protein product is CASSLTPAGALEQYF.

This CDR3 reads CSARGIYGYTF. CDR3 nucleotide sequence: TGCAGTGCTAGGGGTATCTATGGCTACACCTTC. The rearrangement joins TRBV20-1 to TRBJ1-2; D remains unclear. V lost 3 bases, J lost 4 bases, and 6 bases lay in between. CDR1 is DFQATT, CDR2 SNEGSKA, per germline (reference sequence). CDR3 length equals 11 residues.

This sequence joins TRBV9 and TRBJ1-5; 9 bases agree with TRBD1. Germline V lookup: CDR1 SGDLS, CDR2 YYNGEE. With V trimmed by 4 bases and J by 6 bases, 17 bases remained unmatched. The CDR3 consists of 18 residues. CDR3 nucleotide sequence: TGTGCCAGCAGCCCCAGGGACAGGGAGTACCCCCTTACTCAGCCCCAGCATTTT. Its translation: CASSPRDREYPLTQPQHF.

This clone was seen a few times. V is TRBV10-3 and J is TRBJ1-5; D remains ambiguous. Between the trimmed V and J ends, which lost 2 bases and 1 base, there was a span of 12 bases. This CDR3 comprises 16 residues. The V gene's germline CDR1 is ENHRY and CDR2 SYGVKD. The CDR3 region has the DNA TGTGCCATCAGTGAGACCGGGAATCCGAGCAATCAGCCCCAGCATTTT. It encodes CAISETGNPSNQPQHF.

The chain is built from TRBV13 and TRBJ2-5; D remains ambiguous. This CDR3 is built from 11 residues. The germline CDR1 and CDR2 sequences are PRHDT and FYEKMQ (reference sequence). Trimming removed 2 bases at V and 4 bases at J, with 2 bases between. CDR3: CASSLTETQYF. CDR3 nucleotides: TGTGCCAGCAGCTTAACAGAGACCCAGTACTTC.